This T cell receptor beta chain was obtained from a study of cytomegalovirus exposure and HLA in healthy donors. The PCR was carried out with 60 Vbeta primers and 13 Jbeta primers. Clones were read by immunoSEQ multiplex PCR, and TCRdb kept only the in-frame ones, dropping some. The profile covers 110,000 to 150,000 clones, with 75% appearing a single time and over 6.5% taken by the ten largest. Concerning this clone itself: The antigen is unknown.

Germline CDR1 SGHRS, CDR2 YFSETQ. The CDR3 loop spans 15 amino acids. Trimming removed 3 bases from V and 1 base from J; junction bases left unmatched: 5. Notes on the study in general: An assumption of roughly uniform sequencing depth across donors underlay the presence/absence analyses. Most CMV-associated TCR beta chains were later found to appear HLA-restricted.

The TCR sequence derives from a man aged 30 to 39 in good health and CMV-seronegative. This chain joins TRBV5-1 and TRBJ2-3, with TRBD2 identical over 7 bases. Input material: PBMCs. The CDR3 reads CASSYGTTGTDTQYF. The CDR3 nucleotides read TGCGCCAGCAGCTACGGGACTACGGGCACAGATACGCAGTATTTT.